The clone carrying this T cell receptor (beta chain) was observed a handful of times. Its antigen remains unidentified. The record originates from a study of blood T cells in healthy people across ages. Overall study: T cells yielded about one barcoded beta molecule per two cells through template switching.

The CDR3 is 13 amino acids. CDR1 and CDR2 (germline): SQVTM, ANQGSEA. V trimming: 5 bases; J trimming: 5 bases; junction bases outside the gene matches: 6. Extraction of total RNA produced a minimum of 5 micrograms from each sample. A second PCR, run for roughly 7 to 11 cycles, used a sample-barcoded 5' primer plus a J-beta primer mix. In TCRdb, the 5' RACE reads were re-called with MiXCR into one record per CDR3 protein. The sample comprises around 1.7 million distinct CDR3 sequences, roughly 30% of which are singletons, and 7.7% rests with the top ten. General study findings and limits: Whereas aged donors had fewer naive CD4+ cells, long-lived donors had more of them and higher diversity. Unsorted PBMCs blocked a conclusive comparison of naive and antigen-experienced cells.

Sequencing was carried out using blood. The sequence derives from a woman younger than 45 in good health. The chain employs TRBV29-1 and TRBJ2-3, with 8 bases fitting TRBD1. The CDR3 here is CSVNGQGKDTQYF. CDR3 sequence (DNA): TGCAGCGTTAACGGACAGGGTAAAGATACGCAGTATTTT.